Listed here is a single T cell receptor (beta chain). The data were produced by immunoSEQ multiplex PCR, yet TCRdb's version contains in-frame clones alone and is incomplete. The table shows about 51,000 clones, with roughly 92% occurring only once. This entry comes from a study of T cell changes during pregnancy in multiple sclerosis. This specimen consisted of CD4+ T cells from peripheral blood mononuclear cells, obtained in the second trimester of pregnancy. The TCR sequence derives from a female donor with multiple sclerosis, enrolled in a pregnancy study.

In DNA form, the CDR3 reads TGTGCCAGCTTTTGGGACAGGGCTGGAAACACCATATATTTT. It translates to CASFWDRAGNTIYF. The chain carries TRBV21-1 and TRBJ1-3; the table's D call of TRBD1 was not tested on the DNA. TRBV21-1 is a documented pseudogene. CDR3 length: 14 amino acids.